A selection of T cell receptor beta chains follows, all from one sample in a study of T-cell reconstitution after alpha-beta-depleted transplantation in children. TCRdb re-called the PCR reads through MiXCR, storing one row per CDR3 protein. The sample includes roughly 340,000 distinct CDR3 sequences, around 15% of them seen just once. Sequences were derived from PBMCs, mostly from graft donor cells, sampled 360 days after TCRalphabeta/CD19-depleted stem cell transplant. These receptors originate from a male patient under 10 years old who had a stem cell transplant for acute lymphoblastic leukemia, so the T cells may come from the graft donor. Each CDR3 is given with its conserved first and last residue. Each record gives: V gene, J gene, clone size, D gene, CDR3 length, CDR3 DNA, CDR3 protein. A D gene is named only where the DNA matches it firmly. Clone size is stated in some rows and not others, as once, few, many or a class when expanded.

>TRBV7-9|TRBJ2-1|NA|NA|13
TGTGCCAGCAGCTCCCCCAGGGACAATGAGCAGTTCTTC
CASSSPRDNEQFF
>TRBV7-8|TRBJ2-5|NA|NA|15
TGTGCCAGCAGCTTAGGGGTCTGGGGGCAAGAGACCCAGTACTTC
CASSLGVWGQETQYF
>TRBV7-9|TRBJ2-7|NA|TRBD1|15
TGTGCCAGCAGCTACTCGGACAGGGGGCGATACGAGCAGTACTTC
CASSYSDRGRYEQYF
>TRBV5-1|TRBJ2-1|NA|TRBD1|15
TGCGCCAGCGCGGGACAGGGGCAAACCTACAATGAGCAGTTCTTC
CASAGQGQTYNEQFF
>TRBV20-1|TRBJ2-5|few|NA|13
TGCAGTGCCCGAACTGGGGGCAGGGAGACCCAGTACTTC
CSARTGGRETQYF
>TRBV29-1|TRBJ2-1|NA|TRBD2|16
TGCAGCGTGACCGGGACTAGCGGGAGCTCCTACAATGAGCAGTTCTTC
CSVTGTSGSSYNEQFF
>TRBV28|TRBJ2-2|NA|NA|17
TGTGCCAGCAGTTTAAGTCCGTCCCCACCAATCGCCGGGGAGCTGTTTTTT
CASSLSPSPPIAGELFF
>TRBV6-5|TRBJ2-7|many|TRBD2|15
TGTGCCAGCAGTTACTCGAGGTGGGAGGGGTACGAGCAGTACTTC
CASSYSRWEGYEQYF
>TRBV5-1|TRBJ2-1|many|NA|13
TGCGCCTCGGGGGGCCAGCTTGGGGGTGAGCAGTTCTTC
CASGGQLGGEQFF
>TRBV28|TRBJ1-3|NA|NA|19
TGTGCCAGCAGTGAAATCACGTCGGGGATCAAAATACGACGGGACACCATATATTTT
CASSEITSGIKIRRDTIYF
>TRBV29-1|TRBJ2-1|few|NA|10
TGCAGCGTTGAGGACAATGAGCAGTTCTTC
CSVEDNEQFF
>TRBV28|TRBJ2-2|NA|TRBD2|18
TGTGCCAGCAGTTCCCGGTTTGGCGGGAGAGGTGGGGCCGGGGAGCTGTTTTTT
CASSSRFGGRGGAGELFF
>TRBV6-1|TRBJ2-1|once|NA|16
TGTGCCAGCAGTGCGACTCTTACAGTCAACTACAATGAGCAGTTCTTC
CASSATLTVNYNEQFF
>TRBV12-3/TRBV12-4|TRBJ2-7|NA|NA|14
TGTGCCAGCAATCGAAGGGGGTATCGCTACGAGCAGTACTTC
CASNRRGYRYEQYF
>TRBV5-1|TRBJ2-5|NA|NA|15
TGCGCCAGCAGCTTGGACAGGATGGGGCAAGAGACCCAGTACTTC
CASSLDRMGQETQYF
>TRBV9|TRBJ2-5|many|TRBD2|15
TGTGCCAGCAGCGTAGGACTAGCGGCGCAAGAGACCCAGTACTTC
CASSVGLAAQETQYF
>TRBV7-9|TRBJ2-2|few|NA|16
TGTGCCAGCAGCATAGAGGGACTCCTTAACACCGGGGAGCTGTTTTTT
CASSIEGLLNTGELFF
>TRBV10-3|TRBJ2-7|few|TRBD2|13
TGTGCCACCACTAGCGGGAGGGACTACGAGCAGTACTTC
CATTSGRDYEQYF
>TRBV20-1|TRBJ2-2|few|TRBD2|19
TGCAGTGCTAGAGATCTTTCCCTAGCGGGAGGGCCGAACACCGGGGAGCTGTTTTTT
CSARDLSLAGGPNTGELFF
>TRBV28|TRBJ2-7|few|NA|15
TGTGCCAGCAGTCAAACCACCTTTGGGGGTTACGAGCAGTACTTC
CASSQTTFGGYEQYF
>TRBV28|TRBJ1-2|few|NA|16
TGTGCCAGCAGTTTCGCAACCCAGACAGACGACTATGGCTACACCTTC
CASSFATQTDDYGYTF
>TRBV28|TRBJ2-7|many|TRBD1|15
TGTGCCAGCGCGTCCGGACAGGGGGCCTTGGACGAGCAGTACTTC
CASASGQGALDEQYF
>TRBV7-6|TRBJ2-3|few|NA|17
TGTGCCAGCACCCAATATGGGGCGGGAACTAGCACAGATACGCAGTATTTT
CASTQYGAGTSTDTQYF
>TRBV5-6|TRBJ1-4|NA|NA|16
TGTGCCAGCAGCTTGGCCGGCAACCCAACTAATGAAAAACTGTTTTTT
CASSLAGNPTNEKLFF
>TRBV10-3|TRBJ2-3|NA|TRBD1|15
TGTGCCATCAGAAGGGGACAGGGGGCTGCAGATACGCAGTATTTT
CAIRRGQGAADTQYF
>TRBV6-2/TRBV6-3|TRBJ2-7|few|TRBD2|16
TGTGCCAGCAGTTACCCTGGACTAGCGGCATTCTACGAGCAGTACTTC
CASSYPGLAAFYEQYF
>TRBV5-1|TRBJ2-7|NA|TRBD2|16
TGCGCCAGCAGCTTGGATGCCGGGACTAACGACTACGAGCAGTACTTC
CASSLDAGTNDYEQYF
>TRBV10-3|TRBJ2-1|few|NA|15
TGTGCCATCAGTGAGTCGAAACGGAACGCGGGTGAGCAGTTCTTC
CAISESKRNAGEQFF
>TRBV6-2/TRBV6-3|TRBJ2-2|few|NA|13
TGTGCCAGCAGTTTCAACAGTCACGGGGAGCTGTTTTTT
CASSFNSHGELFF
>TRBV10-3|TRBJ2-7|NA|TRBD1|14
TGTGCCACCAGCCAAAGGGGGCTAAACTACGAGCAGTACTTC
CATSQRGLNYEQYF
>TRBV28|TRBJ2-7|many|TRBD1|15
TGTGCCAGCAGTCTGGGACAGGGGGCCTCCTACGAGCAGTACTTC
CASSLGQGASYEQYF
>TRBV20-1|TRBJ2-7|few|NA|13
TGCAGTGCCGTCCCTTCGCGTCTACTCGAGCAGTACTTC
CSAVPSRLLEQYF
>TRBV12-3/TRBV12-4|TRBJ2-7|NA|NA|21
TGTGCCAGCAGTTTCGGCGTAACTTTATTGGTGCCGGACACCCCGGGCTACGAGCAGTACTTC
CASSFGVTLLVPDTPGYEQYF
>TRBV29-1|TRBJ2-1|NA|TRBD1|14
TGCAGCGTTGAAAGTGTGACAGGGAGCAATGAGCAGTTCTTC
CSVESVTGSNEQFF
>TRBV12-3/TRBV12-4|TRBJ2-3|NA|TRBD1|15
TGTGCCAGCAGTTTGCGCAGGACAGGGATAGATACGCAGTATTTT
CASSLRRTGIDTQYF
>TRBV12-3/TRBV12-4|TRBJ1-4|few|TRBD1|14
TGTGCCAGCAGTTCGACAGGGAGGGATGAAAAACTGTTTTTT
CASSSTGRDEKLFF
>TRBV29-1|TRBJ2-7|NA|NA|16
TGCAGCGTTGAAGCGACAGGATTGGGATTAGCCTACGAGCAGTACTTC
CSVEATGLGLAYEQYF
>TRBV12-3/TRBV12-4|TRBJ2-4|NA|TRBD2|15
TGTGCCAGCAGTTTGAACGGGAGGCCGGAAAACATTCAGTACTTC
CASSLNGRPENIQYF
>TRBV20-1|TRBJ2-7|NA|NA|13
TGCAGTGCTCCGCACCCGGAATACTACGAGCAGTACTTC
CSAPHPEYYEQYF
>TRBV6-5|TRBJ2-3|NA|NA|15
TGTGCCAGCAGTTCGTGGGCGGGCCTCACAGATACGCAGTATTTT
CASSSWAGLTDTQYF
>TRBV6-2/TRBV6-3|TRBJ1-6|NA|NA|15
TGTGCCAGCAGCCACCCGGGATTCTTTCATTCACCCCTCCACTTT
CASSHPGFFHSPLHF
>TRBV4-1|TRBJ1-5|few|NA|16
TGCGCCAGCAGCCAAGTCGCGGGGGGGGCAAATCAGCCCCAGCATTTT
CASSQVAGGANQPQHF
>TRBV28|TRBJ2-7|few|NA|15
TGTGCCAGCAGTTTCGAGTTGGGAAGGCCTTACGAGCAGTACTTC
CASSFELGRPYEQYF
>TRBV28|TRBJ2-6|NA|NA|15
TGTGCCAGCCTCCCGACAGTTTCTGGGGCCAACGTCCTGACTTTC
CASLPTVSGANVLTF
>TRBV29-1|TRBJ1-2|many|TRBD1|13
TGCAGCGTTGGGGGGGACAGGGACTATGGCTACACCTTC
CSVGGDRDYGYTF
>TRBV4-1|TRBJ2-1|few|NA|18
TGCGCCAGCAGCCAAGAAGGGACGGACCCATTCTTTTACAATGAGCAGTTCTTC
CASSQEGTDPFFYNEQFF
>TRBV9|TRBJ2-5|NA|TRBD1|12
TGTGCCAGCGGGACAGGGCTGGGGACCCAGTACTTC
CASGTGLGTQYF
>TRBV12-5|TRBJ1-1|few|NA|15
TGTGCTAGTGGTGACCCCCGGGGGTGCGGTACTGAAGCTTTCTTT
CASGDPRGCGTEAFF